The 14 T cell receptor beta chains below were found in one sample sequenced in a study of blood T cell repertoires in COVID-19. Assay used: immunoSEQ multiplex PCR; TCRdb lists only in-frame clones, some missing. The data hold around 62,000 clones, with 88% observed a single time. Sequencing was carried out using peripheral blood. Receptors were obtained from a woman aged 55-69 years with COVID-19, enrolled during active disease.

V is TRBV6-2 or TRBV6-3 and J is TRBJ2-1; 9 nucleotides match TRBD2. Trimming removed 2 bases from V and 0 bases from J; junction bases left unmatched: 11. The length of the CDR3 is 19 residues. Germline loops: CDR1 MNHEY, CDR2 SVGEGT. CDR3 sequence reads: CASSYRGRVRWGSYNEQFF. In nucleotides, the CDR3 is TGTGCCAGCAGTTACCGCGGGAGGGTCCGTTGGGGCTCCTACAATGAGCAGTTCTTC.

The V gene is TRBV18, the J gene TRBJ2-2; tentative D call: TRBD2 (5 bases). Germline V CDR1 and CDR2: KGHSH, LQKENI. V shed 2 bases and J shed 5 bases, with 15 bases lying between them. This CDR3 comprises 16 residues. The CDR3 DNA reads TGTGCCAGCTCACCAAAGGACGGGATTTCAACCGGGGAGCTGTTTTTT. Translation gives CASSPKDGISTGELFF.

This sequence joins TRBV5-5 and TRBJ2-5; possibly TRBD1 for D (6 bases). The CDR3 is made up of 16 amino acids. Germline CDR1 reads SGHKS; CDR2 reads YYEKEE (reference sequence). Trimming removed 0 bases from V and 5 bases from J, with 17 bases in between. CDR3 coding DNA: TGTGCCAGCAGCTTGGGGGGCAGGGGTAATAGGGAGACCCAGTACTTC. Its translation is CASSLGGRGNRETQYF.

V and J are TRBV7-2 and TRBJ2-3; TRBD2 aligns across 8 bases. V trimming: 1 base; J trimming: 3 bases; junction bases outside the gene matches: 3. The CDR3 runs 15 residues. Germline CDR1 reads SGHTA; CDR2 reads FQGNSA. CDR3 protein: CASSLGAGGTDTQYF. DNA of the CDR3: TGTGCCAGCAGCTTAGGGGCGGGGGGTACAGATACGCAGTATTTT.

CDR3 in amino acids: CASSSPGLAVSGEQFF. CDR3 coding DNA: TGTGCCAGCAGTTCACCCGGACTAGCGGTGTCGGGTGAGCAGTTCTTC. The chain couples TRBV28 to TRBJ2-1; 10 bases align to TRBD2. CDR3 length: 16 amino acids. V lost 4 bases to trimming and J lost 9 bases; unmatched junction nucleotides: 12. The V gene's germline CDR1 is MDHEN and CDR2 SYDVKM. The whole variable domain, remainder taken from reference TRBV28 and TRBJ2-1, is DVKVTQSSRYLVKRTGEKVFLECVQDMDHENMFWYRQDPGLGLRLIYFSYDVKMKEKGDIPEGYSVSREKKERFSLILESASTNQTSMYLCASSSPGLAVSGEQFFGPGTRLTVL.

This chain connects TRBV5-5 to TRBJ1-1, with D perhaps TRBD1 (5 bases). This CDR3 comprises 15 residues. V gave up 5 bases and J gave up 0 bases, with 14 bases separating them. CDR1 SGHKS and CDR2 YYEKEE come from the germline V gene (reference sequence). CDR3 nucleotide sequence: TGTGCCAGCAGTGCGGGGGGGTCGATGAACACTGAAGCTTTCTTT. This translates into CASSAGGSMNTEAFF.

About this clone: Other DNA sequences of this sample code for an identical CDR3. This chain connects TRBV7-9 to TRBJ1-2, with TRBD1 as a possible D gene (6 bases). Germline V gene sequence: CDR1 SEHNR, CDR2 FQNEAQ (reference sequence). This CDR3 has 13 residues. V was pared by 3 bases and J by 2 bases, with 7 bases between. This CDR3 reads CASSFGGNYGYTF. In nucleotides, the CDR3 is TGTGCCAGCAGCTTTGGGGGCAACTATGGCTACACCTTC.

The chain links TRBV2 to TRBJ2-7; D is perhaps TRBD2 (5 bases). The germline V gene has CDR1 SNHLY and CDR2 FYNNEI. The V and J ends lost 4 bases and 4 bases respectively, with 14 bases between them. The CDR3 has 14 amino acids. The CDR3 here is CASSGLKERYEQYF. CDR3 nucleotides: TGTGCCAGCAGTGGGCTAAAGGAGCGGTACGAGCAGTACTTC.

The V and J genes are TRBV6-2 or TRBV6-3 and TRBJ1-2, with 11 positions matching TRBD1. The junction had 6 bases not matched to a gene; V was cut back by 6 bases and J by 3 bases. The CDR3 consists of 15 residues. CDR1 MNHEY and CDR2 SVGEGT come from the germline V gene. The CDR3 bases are TGTGCCAGCAGCGGACAGGGGGCAGCGGACTATGGCTACACCTTC. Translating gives CASSGQGAADYGYTF.

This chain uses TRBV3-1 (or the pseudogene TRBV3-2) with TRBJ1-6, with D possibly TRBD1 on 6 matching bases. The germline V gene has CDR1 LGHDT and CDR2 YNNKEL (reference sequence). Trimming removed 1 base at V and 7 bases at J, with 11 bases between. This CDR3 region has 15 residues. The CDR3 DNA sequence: TGTGCCAGCAGCCAAGTAACAGGGAGCAATTCACCCCTCCACTTT. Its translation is CASSQVTGSNSPLHF.

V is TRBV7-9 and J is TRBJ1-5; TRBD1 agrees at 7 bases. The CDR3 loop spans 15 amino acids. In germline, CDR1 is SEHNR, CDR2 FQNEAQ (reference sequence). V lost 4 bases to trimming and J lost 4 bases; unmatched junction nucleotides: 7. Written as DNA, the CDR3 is TGTGCCAGCAGCTCGGGACAGCCGGGAAATCAGCCCCAGCATTTT. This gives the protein CASSSGQPGNQPQHF.

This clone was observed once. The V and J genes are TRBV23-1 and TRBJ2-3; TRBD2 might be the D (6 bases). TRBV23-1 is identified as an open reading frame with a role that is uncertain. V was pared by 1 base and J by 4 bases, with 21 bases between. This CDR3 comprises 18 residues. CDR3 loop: CASSQLPLAGKSSDTQYF. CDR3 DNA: TGCGCCAGCAGTCAATTACCCCTCGCGGGAAAGTCTTCAGATACGCAGTATTTT.

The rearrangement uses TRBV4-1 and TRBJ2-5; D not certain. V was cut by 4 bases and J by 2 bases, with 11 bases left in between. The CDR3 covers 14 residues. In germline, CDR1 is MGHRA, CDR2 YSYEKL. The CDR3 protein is CASSPTSVQETQYF. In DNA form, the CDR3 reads TGCGCCAGCAGCCCTACCTCGGTACAAGAGACCCAGTACTTC.

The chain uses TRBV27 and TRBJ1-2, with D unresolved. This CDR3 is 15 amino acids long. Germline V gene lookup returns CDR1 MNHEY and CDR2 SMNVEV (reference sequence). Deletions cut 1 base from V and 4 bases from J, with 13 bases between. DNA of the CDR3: TGTGCCAGCAGTTTATTCTACCGGTCTTTCTATGGCTACACCTTC. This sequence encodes CASSLFYRSFYGYTF.